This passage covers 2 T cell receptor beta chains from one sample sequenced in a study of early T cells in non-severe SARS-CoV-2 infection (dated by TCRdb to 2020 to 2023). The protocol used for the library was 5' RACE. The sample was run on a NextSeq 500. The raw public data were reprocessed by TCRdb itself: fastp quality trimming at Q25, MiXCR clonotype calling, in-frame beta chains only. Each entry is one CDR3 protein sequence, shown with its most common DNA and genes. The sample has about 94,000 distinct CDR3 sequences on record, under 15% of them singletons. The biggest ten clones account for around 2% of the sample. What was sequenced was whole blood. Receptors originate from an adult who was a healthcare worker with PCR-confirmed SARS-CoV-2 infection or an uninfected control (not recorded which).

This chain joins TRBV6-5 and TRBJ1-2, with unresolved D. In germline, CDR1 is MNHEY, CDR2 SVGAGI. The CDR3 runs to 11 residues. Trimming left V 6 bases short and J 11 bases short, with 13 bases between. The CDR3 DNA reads TGTGCCAGCAGCTACGGACGCGAATACACCTTC. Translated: CASSYGREYTF.

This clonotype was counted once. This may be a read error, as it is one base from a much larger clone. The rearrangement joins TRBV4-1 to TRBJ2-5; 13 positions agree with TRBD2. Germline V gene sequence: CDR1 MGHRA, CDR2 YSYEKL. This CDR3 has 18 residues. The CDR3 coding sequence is TGCGTCAGCAGCCAAGAGCCCCTACTAGCGGGGGGGCATGAGACCCAGTACTTC. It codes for CVSSQEPLLAGGHETQYF.